The 19 T cell receptor beta chains reported below all come from one sample, sequenced in a study of vaccination and CD4 T cells after COVID-19. Time point meaning: late sampling 161 to 241 days after vaccination in a few convalescent patients. Treatment indicated: approximately 9-day PBMC culture with coronavirus spike peptide pools or control peptides (ViraFEST assay). These receptors lack a known antigen. Cultured CD4+ T cells had their DNA profiled by the Oncomine TCR Beta short-read assay. One entry per CDR3 protein, called by TCRdb with MiXCR from the PCR reads. The sample lists tens of thousands of distinct CDR3 sequences, around two fifths occurring once. Source: CD4+ T cells from blood, cultured in vitro, taken about 7 months after SARS-CoV-2 vaccination. The receptors stem from a human donor who had recovered from COVID-19.

This clonotype came up a few times. This chain joins TRBV20-1 and TRBJ1-6; the D gene is possibly TRBD1 (6 bases). This CDR3 spans 14 amino acids. The germline V and J ends were trimmed by 6 bases and 5 bases, with 14 bases remaining between them. Germline-derived CDR1 and CDR2 are DFQATT and SNEGSKA (reference sequence). The CDR3 reads CSATDRSNNSPLHF. CDR3 bases: TGCAGTGCGACCGACAGGAGCAATAATTCACCCCTCCACTTT.

The J gene is TRBJ2-5, the V gene TRBV20-1; D possibly matches TRBD1 or TRBD2 (5 bases each). The germline V gene has CDR1 DFQATT and CDR2 SNEGSKA (reference sequence). The CDR3 spans 15 residues. Deletions cut 5 bases from V and 5 bases from J, with 21 bases between. This chain's CDR3 is CSADNRDPRSETQYF. CDR3 DNA: TGCAGTGCTGATAACCGGGACCCACGTTCGGAGACCCAGTACTTC.

The chain has TRBV7-9 and TRBJ2-3; the D gene is possibly TRBD1 (5 bases). Germline V lookup: CDR1 SEHNR, CDR2 FQNEAQ (reference sequence). The CDR3 contains 15 residues. V lost 1 base and J lost 2, with 10 bases in between. CDR3: CASSLGQLSTDTQYF. The CDR3 coding sequence is TGTGCCAGCAGCTTAGGACAGCTTTCCACAGATACGCAGTATTTT.

This sequence joins TRBV28 and TRBJ1-5, with 8 bases matching TRBD1. CDR1 and CDR2 (germline): MDHEN, SYDVKM. The CDR3 consists of 15 residues. The J segment lost 5 bases and the V segment lost 5 bases, leaving 8 bases of the junction unmatched. The DNA for the CDR3 is TGTGCCAGCAGTGCCAGGACAGGGAACCATCAGCCCCAGCATTTT. As protein: CASSARTGNHQPQHF.

This clonotype appeared a few times. The chain employs TRBV24-1 and TRBJ1-5, with a tentative D call TRBD1 (6 bases). This CDR3 has 15 amino acids. Germline loops: CDR1 KGHDR, CDR2 SFDVKD. V dropped 2 bases and J dropped 0 bases, with 7 bases sitting between them. The CDR3 DNA sequence: TGTGCCACCAGTGATTCCAGGGGTAGCAATCAGCCCCAGCATTTT. As protein: CATSDSRGSNQPQHF.

The chain is built from TRBV28 and TRBJ1-1; 12 bases line up with TRBD1. V lost 6 bases and J lost 1; bases outside the gene matches: 3. Germline lookup yields CDR1 MDHEN and CDR2 SYDVKM. The CDR3 extends over 15 amino acids. CDR3 bases: TGTGCCAGCAGGGGACAGGGGGCGGGGAACACTGAAGCTTTCTTT. Encoded protein: CASRGQGAGNTEAFF. The whole variable domain, remainder taken from reference TRBV28 and TRBJ1-1, is DVKVTQSSRYLVKRTGEKVFLECVQDMDHENMFWYRQDPGLGLRLIYFSYDVKMKEKGDIPEGYSVSREKKERFSLILESASTNQTSMYLCASRGQGAGNTEAFFGQGTRLTVV.

The chain joins TRBV28 to TRBJ2-1; perhaps TRBD2 as D (7 bases). The germline CDR1 and CDR2 sequences are MDHEN and SYDVKM. CDR3 length equals 15 residues. V dropped 2 bases and J dropped 12 bases, with 20 bases sitting between them. The CDR3 DNA is TGTGCCAGCAGTTTAATAGCCCGTGGCCGGGGGGCGCAGTTCTTC. Translated, it gives CASSLIARGRGAQFF.

This clonotype appeared a few times. V usage is TRBV6-1 and J usage is TRBJ2-7, with a weak D call TRBD1 (6 bases). CDR1 is MNHNS and CDR2 is SASEGT in the germline V gene. The CDR3 extends over 13 amino acids. V was shortened by 6 bases and J by 1 base, with 10 bases between the two germline ends. The CDR3 sequence is CASRDRPSYEQYF. The CDR3 DNA reads as TGTGCCAGCAGGGACAGACCTTCCTACGAGCAGTACTTC.

This chain joins TRBV11-3 and TRBJ2-1; no reliable D call. The germline CDR1 and CDR2 sequences are SGHNT and YENEEA. This CDR3 is built from 12 residues. Trimming shortened V by 9 bases and J by 7 bases, and 13 bases separated the two germline ends. In nucleotides, the CDR3 is TGTGCCAGTTCCAGAGGAGAAAATGAGCAGTTCTTC. Translated, it gives CASSRGENEQFF.

In its sample, this clonotype is medium-sized. The CDR3 sequence is CSADRQGDGYTF. DNA for the CDR3: TGCAGTGCTGATAGACAGGGTGATGGCTACACCTTC. J is TRBJ1-2 and V is TRBV20-1; 7 bases are a match to TRBD1. Trimming took 5 bases from V and 6 from J; bases not matched to a gene: 6. The CDR3 has 12 amino acids. Germline CDR1 DFQATT, CDR2 SNEGSKA (reference sequence).

This clonotype has more than one count but fewer than ten. This chain uses TRBV15 with TRBJ2-3; D is possibly TRBD2 (6 bases). Deletions cut 4 bases from V and 0 bases from J, with 14 bases between. There are 16 residues in the CDR3. Per germline, CDR1 LNHNV and CDR2 YYDKDF (reference sequence). CDR3 in DNA: TGTGCCACCAGCACCCCCGGGGGTGCTAGCACAGATACGCAGTATTTT. Its translation is CATSTPGGASTDTQYF.

This clonotype occurred a few times. The chain uses TRBV6-1 and TRBJ2-1; TRBD2 might be the D (5 bases). From germline, CDR1 is MNHNS and CDR2 SASEGT. CDR3 size: 13 residues. The V end lost 4 bases, the J end lost 14 bases, and 18 bases lay between the germline ends. This CDR3 reads CASSGASSQGEFF. Here the CDR3 DNA reads TGTGCCAGCAGTGGGGCTAGCTCCCAAGGCGAGTTCTTC.

This clonotype was detected a few times. The chain has TRBV5-4 and TRBJ2-7; D not certain. The CDR3 extends over 14 amino acids. The ends were cut back, 2 bases at V and 0 bases at J, with 9 bases in the middle. Per the germline V gene, CDR1 is SGHNT and CDR2 is YYREEE (reference sequence). The CDR3 here is CASSFVPSSYEQYF. The CDR3 coding sequence is TGTGCCAGCAGCTTCGTACCCAGCTCCTACGAGCAGTACTTC.

The CDR3 nucleotides read TGTGCCAGCACCGCAGGCGGGGCCAGGTACTACGAGCAGTACTTC. Translation: CASTAGGARYYEQYF. This chain joins TRBV7-2 and TRBJ2-7; D is possibly TRBD2 (6 bases). In germline, CDR1 is SGHTA, CDR2 FQGNSA. Trimming cost V 7 bases and J 3 bases, with 19 bases left between them. The CDR3 contains 15 residues.

The chain is built from TRBV24-1 and TRBJ1-2; D unclear. CDR3 size: 15 residues. CDR1 is KGHDR and CDR2 is SFDVKD in the germline V gene. V was shortened by 2 bases and J by 1 base, with 10 bases between the two germline ends. The CDR3 spells CATSDSRGLNYGYTF. CDR3 nucleotides: TGTGCCACCAGTGATTCCCGCGGACTTAACTATGGCTACACCTTC.

V usage is TRBV6-1 and J usage is TRBJ2-7; 8 positions match TRBD1. J lost 0 bases, V lost 6 bases, and 4 bases had no gene match. This CDR3 has 14 residues. Per the germline V gene, CDR1 is MNHNS and CDR2 is SASEGT. The CDR3 region is CASRPGTGSYEQYF. The DNA for the CDR3 is TGTGCCAGCAGGCCCGGGACAGGCTCCTACGAGCAGTACTTC.

The DNA of the CDR3 is TGTGCCAGCATGTACCAGGGGTTGAGGAACGAGCAGTACTTC. Amino acid sequence: CASMYQGLRNEQYF. The chain links TRBV28 to TRBJ2-7, with D tentatively TRBD1 (6 bases). The CDR3 extends over 14 amino acids. V lost 7 bases and J lost 5, with 18 bases in between. Germline V gene lookup returns CDR1 MDHEN and CDR2 SYDVKM.

The V call is TRBV27, the J call TRBJ1-1; D is possibly TRBD1 (5 bases). V was shortened by 6 bases and J by 8 bases, with 19 bases between the two germline ends. Germline V lookup: CDR1 MNHEY, CDR2 SMNVEV (reference sequence). CDR3 size: 14 residues. The CDR3 reads CASSLNPEGAEAFF. The CDR3 DNA reads as TGTGCCAGCAGCCTCAACCCGGAAGGGGCCGAAGCTTTCTTT.

This chain joins TRBV5-4 and TRBJ1-1, with D hard to call. The CDR3 covers 14 residues. The germline CDR1 and CDR2 sequences are SGHNT and YYREEE (reference sequence). Trimming cost V 4 bases and J 6 bases, with 16 bases left between them. The CDR3 region is CASSPRSGLAEAFF. CDR3 in DNA: TGTGCCAGCAGCCCGAGGTCCGGGTTGGCTGAAGCTTTCTTT.